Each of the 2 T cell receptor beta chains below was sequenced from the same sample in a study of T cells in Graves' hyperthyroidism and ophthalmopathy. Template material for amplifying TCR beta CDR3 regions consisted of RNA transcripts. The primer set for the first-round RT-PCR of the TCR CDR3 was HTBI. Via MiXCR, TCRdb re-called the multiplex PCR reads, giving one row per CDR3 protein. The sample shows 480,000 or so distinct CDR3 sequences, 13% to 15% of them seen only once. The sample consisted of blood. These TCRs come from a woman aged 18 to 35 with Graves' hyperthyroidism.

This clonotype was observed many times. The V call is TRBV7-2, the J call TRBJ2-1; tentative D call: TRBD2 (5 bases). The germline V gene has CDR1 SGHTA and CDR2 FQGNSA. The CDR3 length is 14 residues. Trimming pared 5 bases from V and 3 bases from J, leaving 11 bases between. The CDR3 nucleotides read TGTGCCAGCAGCCACGGAGGACTCTACAATGAGCAGTTCTTC. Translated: CASSHGGLYNEQFF.

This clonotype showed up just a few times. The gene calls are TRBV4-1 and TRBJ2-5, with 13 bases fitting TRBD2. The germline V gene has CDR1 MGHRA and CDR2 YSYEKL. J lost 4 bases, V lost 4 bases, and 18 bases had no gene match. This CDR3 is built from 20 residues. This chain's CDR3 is CASSLLPRGLAGPRLETQYF. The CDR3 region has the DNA TGCGCCAGCAGCCTCCTACCCCGGGGACTAGCGGGACCCAGGCTAGAGACCCAGTACTTC.